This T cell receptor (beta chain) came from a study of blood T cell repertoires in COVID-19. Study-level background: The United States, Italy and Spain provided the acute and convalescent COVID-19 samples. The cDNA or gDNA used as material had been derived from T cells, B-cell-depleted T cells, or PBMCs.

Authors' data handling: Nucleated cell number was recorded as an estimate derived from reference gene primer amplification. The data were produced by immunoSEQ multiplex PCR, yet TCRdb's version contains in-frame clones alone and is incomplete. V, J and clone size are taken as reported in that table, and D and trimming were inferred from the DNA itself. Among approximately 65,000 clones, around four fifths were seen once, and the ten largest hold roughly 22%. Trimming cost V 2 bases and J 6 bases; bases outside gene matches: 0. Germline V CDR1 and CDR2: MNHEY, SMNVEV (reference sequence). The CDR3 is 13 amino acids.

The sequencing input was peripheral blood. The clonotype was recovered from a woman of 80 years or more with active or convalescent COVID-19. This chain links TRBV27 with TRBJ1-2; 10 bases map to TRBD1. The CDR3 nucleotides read TGTGCCAGCAGTTTAGGACAGGGGGATGGCTACACCTTC. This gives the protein CASSLGQGDGYTF.